This passage covers 32 T cell receptor beta chains from one sample sequenced in a study of cytomegalovirus exposure and HLA in healthy donors. A multiplex PCR was run with 60 Vbeta primers and 13 Jbeta primers. TCRdb's table, derived via immunoSEQ multiplex PCR, lists solely in-frame clones and lacks some. The sample has around 41,000 clones; approximately 47% are singletons. The sample taken for sequencing was PBMCs. Every receptor here comes from a man between 60 and 75 years old in good health and CMV-seronegative.

This clone was detected only a few times. V and J are TRBV27 and TRBJ2-1; D is uncertain. The CDR3 spans 14 residues. Germline V gives CDR1 MNHEY, CDR2 SMNVEV (reference sequence). Trimming pared 4 bases from V and 1 base from J, leaving 8 bases between. CDR3 protein: CASSSLPSYNEQFF. CDR3 DNA: TGTGCCAGCAGTTCCCTACCTTCCTACAATGAGCAGTTCTTC.

The V and J genes are TRBV30 and TRBJ2-5, with D perhaps TRBD2 (6 bases). From germline, CDR1 is GTSNPN and CDR2 SVGIG (reference sequence). V was shortened by 0 bases and J by 5 bases, with 16 bases between the two germline ends. The length of the CDR3 is 15 residues. The CDR3, as DNA: TGTGCCTGGAGTGTAGTCGGGGGTACTAGGGAGACCCAGTACTTC. Its translation: CAWSVVGGTRETQYF.

The rearrangement uses TRBV7-6 and TRBJ1-4; D is uncertain. Between the trimmed V and J ends, which lost 5 bases and 7 bases, there was a span of 8 bases. The CDR3 consists of 12 residues. Germline V gene lookup returns CDR1 SGHVS and CDR2 FNYEAQ. CDR3 in amino acids: CASSPRGEKLFF. The CDR3 nucleotides are TGTGCCAGCAGCCCGCGGGGTGAAAAACTGTTTTTT.

V gene TRBV30 combines with J gene TRBJ2-1, with D perhaps TRBD2 (6 bases). The germline gives CDR1 GTSNPN, CDR2 SVGIG (reference sequence). There are 14 residues in the CDR3. Trimming stripped 0 bases from V and 8 bases from J, with 14 bases between. CDR3 sequence reads: CAWSVGLGRDEQFF. The DNA for the CDR3 is TGTGCCTGGAGTGTGGGACTGGGAAGGGATGAGCAGTTCTTC.

This clone was counted a few times. The junction departs from the called germline gene at one end, perhaps through a read error. The rearrangement links TRBV11-2 to TRBJ1-2; possible D gene TRBD1, 5 bases. The CDR3 contains 14 residues. Per germline, CDR1 SGHAT and CDR2 FQNNGV. The CDR3 DNA reads TGTGCCAGCAGTTTAGCAGGGATGTCTGGTGGCTACACCTTC. Protein product: CASSLAGMSGGYTF.

The table lists this clone with a few counts. The chain combines TRBV5-1 with TRBJ1-1, with a possible D match to TRBD1 (5 bases). V gave up 0 bases and J gave up 10 bases, with 13 bases separating them. Germline V gene sequence: CDR1 SGHRS, CDR2 YFSETQ. This CDR3 region has 13 residues. This chain's CDR3 is CASSLDGGAGAFF. Written as DNA, the CDR3 is TGCGCCAGCAGCTTGGACGGGGGAGCCGGAGCTTTCTTT. The entire variable domain, with the rest obtained from reference TRBV5-1 and TRBJ1-1, is as follows: KAGVTQTPRYLIKTRGQQVTLSCSPISGHRSVSWYQQTPGQGLQFLFEYFSETQRNKGNFPGRFSGRQFSNSRSEMNVSTLELGDSALYLCASSLDGGAGAFFGQGTRLTVV.

There are a few counts of this clone. The chain joins TRBV9 to TRBJ2-5, with 8 positions matching TRBD2. CDR1 and CDR2 from the germline V gene are SGDLS and YYNGEE. The ends lost 1 base at V and 5 bases at J; junction bases unmatched: 7. The CDR3 extends over 15 amino acids. This CDR3 is CASSVKSGRGETQYF. The CDR3 DNA is TGTGCCAGCAGCGTAAAAAGCGGGAGAGGGGAGACCCAGTACTTC.

This clone occurred a few times. This sequence joins TRBV7-9 and TRBJ2-7; D gene unclear. Trimming removed 4 bases from V and 0 bases from J, with 7 bases in between. CDR1 is SEHNR, CDR2 FQNEAQ, per germline (reference sequence). CDR3 size: 13 residues. In nucleotides, the CDR3 is TGTGCCAGCAGCTCAGAAGTCTCCTACGAGCAGTACTTC. It translates to CASSSEVSYEQYF.

V usage is TRBV7-6 and J usage is TRBJ2-2; 13 bases are a match to TRBD2. The length of the CDR3 is 16 residues. Germline lookup yields CDR1 SGHVS and CDR2 FNYEAQ. V lost 3 bases, J lost 6 bases, and 4 bases stayed unmatched. The CDR3 region has the DNA TGTGCCAGCAGCTTGGGGACTAGCGGGATACCCGGGGAGCTGTTTTTT. It translates to CASSLGTSGIPGELFF.

This clone turned up a few times. The chain recombines TRBV29-1 with TRBJ1-2; weak D call: TRBD1 (6 bases). Germline CDR1 and CDR2: SQVTM and ANQGSEA. V lost 1 base, J lost 3 bases, and 9 bases lay in between. The CDR3 extends over 13 amino acids. The CDR3 coding sequence is TGCAGCGTTGAAGTGGCAGGGGACTATGGCTACACCTTC. Amino acids: CSVEVAGDYGYTF.

J is TRBJ2-5 and V is TRBV27, with D unclear. The V end lost 2 bases, the J end lost 3 bases, and 7 bases lay between the germline ends. The CDR3 extends over 13 amino acids. Germline CDR1 is MNHEY and CDR2 is SMNVEV (reference sequence). CDR3 sequence (DNA): TGTGCCAGCAGTTTAATCCGAGAAGAGACCCAGTACTTC. As protein: CASSLIREETQYF.

The chain uses TRBV7-8 and TRBJ1-5; D is undetermined. Germline V gene data show CDR1 as SGHVS and CDR2 as FQNEAQ. Trimming left V 0 bases short and J 7 bases short, with 7 bases between. The length of the CDR3 is 13 residues. The CDR3 DNA is TGTGCCAGCAGCTTAGCCACCAGACAGCCCCAGCATTTT. Its translation: CASSLATRQPQHF.

J is TRBJ1-5 and V is TRBV5-6; D remains ambiguous. Germline V CDR1 and CDR2: SGHDT, YYEEEE. With 0 bases removed from V and 6 bases from J, the gap between germline ends came to 16 bases. This CDR3 has 16 amino acids. CDR3 region: CASSLALSAGSQPQHF. The CDR3 nucleotides are TGTGCCAGCAGCTTGGCCTTATCGGCAGGTAGTCAGCCCCAGCATTTT.

This chain connects TRBV5-5 to TRBJ2-7; 7 nucleotides agree with TRBD2. Germline trimming cut 0 bases from V and 2 bases from J; bases unmatched to any gene: 5. CDR1 and CDR2 from the germline V gene are SGHKS and YYEKEE (reference sequence). This CDR3 comprises 15 residues. This chain's CDR3 is CASSLDLAVPYEQYF. The CDR3 nucleotides read TGTGCCAGCAGCTTGGATCTAGCGGTTCCCTACGAGCAGTACTTC. Together with reference TRBV5-5 and TRBJ2-7, the CDR3 gives the full variable domain: DAGVTQSPTHLIKTRGQQVTLRCSPISGHKSVSWYQQVLGQGPQFIFQYYEKEERGRGNFPDRFSARQFPNYSSELNVNALLLGDSALYLCASSLDLAVPYEQYFGPGTRLTVT.

The rearrangement links TRBV29-1 to TRBJ1-4; D not resolved. CDR3 length equals 13 residues. V lost 5 bases, J lost 6 bases, and 13 bases lay in between. Germline CDR1 is SQVTM and CDR2 is ANQGSEA. The CDR3 bases are TGCAGCGTTCACCCCGGGAGCGATGAAAAACTGTTTTTT. Protein sequence: CSVHPGSDEKLFF.

J is TRBJ2-1 and V is TRBV7-9; D perhaps matches TRBD2 (6 bases). CDR3 length: 14 residues. The V and J ends lost 2 bases and 6 bases respectively, with 11 bases between them. Germline CDR1 reads SEHNR; CDR2 reads FQNEAQ (reference sequence). The CDR3 region has the DNA TGTGCCAGCAGCTTATGGGTAGCGGCCAATGAGCAGTTCTTC. Encoded protein: CASSLWVAANEQFF.

The chain joins TRBV30 to TRBJ2-3, with D perhaps TRBD2 (5 bases). This CDR3 comprises 13 residues. V gave up 5 bases and J gave up 4 bases, with 13 bases separating them. The V gene's germline CDR1 is GTSNPN and CDR2 SVGIG (reference sequence). CDR3 sequence (DNA): TGTGCCTGGGGACGGACTGGGGCAGATACGCAGTATTTT. Amino acid sequence: CAWGRTGADTQYF.

V usage is TRBV11-3 and J usage is TRBJ2-1; D not resolved. The CDR3 runs to 15 residues. Deletions cut 6 bases from V and 7 bases from J, with 19 bases between. Germline lookup yields CDR1 SGHNT and CDR2 YENEEA. This chain's CDR3 is CASRVMGPTPNEQFF. In DNA form, the CDR3 reads TGTGCCAGCAGGGTAATGGGCCCAACCCCGAATGAGCAGTTCTTC.

This clone came up many times. This chain links TRBV27 with TRBJ2-7, with 12 nucleotides matching TRBD1. V lost 6 bases and J lost 4; bases outside the gene matches: 4. CDR1 is MNHEY, CDR2 SMNVEV, per germline (reference sequence). This CDR3 comprises 14 residues. In nucleotides, the CDR3 is TGTGCCAGCAGGGGGACAGGGGGCCAGTACGAGCAGTACTTC. It encodes CASRGTGGQYEQYF.

This chain uses TRBV30 with TRBJ2-7; 9 bases match TRBD1. CDR3 size: 13 residues. With V trimmed by 4 bases and J by 6 bases, 7 bases remained unmatched. Per the germline V gene, CDR1 is GTSNPN and CDR2 is SVGIG (reference sequence). The CDR3 here is CAWIGTGLGEQYF. The CDR3 DNA reads as TGTGCCTGGATAGGGACAGGGTTGGGCGAGCAGTACTTC.

This chain uses TRBV15 with TRBJ2-7; 9 nucleotides match TRBD2. With V trimmed by 5 bases and J by 1 base, 6 bases remained unmatched. CDR1 and CDR2 (germline): LNHNV, YYDKDF (reference sequence). The CDR3 length is 15 residues. In DNA, the CDR3 is TGTGCCACCAGCCCGACTAGCGGAAGATCCTACGAGCAGTACTTC. Protein sequence: CATSPTSGRSYEQYF.

The sample holds one count of this clone. This rearrangement joins TRBV5-6 to TRBJ1-1; 10 positions agree with TRBD1. Germline V gene lookup returns CDR1 SGHDT and CDR2 YYEEEE. The length of the CDR3 is 16 residues. J lost 3 bases, V lost 0 bases, and 5 bases had no gene match. The CDR3 coding sequence is TGTGCCAGCAGCTTGGGACAGGGGGCGCGTGACACTGAAGCTTTCTTT. The encoded protein is CASSLGQGARDTEAFF. Drawing the rest from reference TRBV5-6 and TRBJ1-1, the complete variable domain is DAGVTQSPTHLIKTRGQQVTLRCSPKSGHDTVSWYQQALGQGPQFIFQYYEEEERQRGNFPDRFSGHQFPNYSSELNVNALLLGDSALYLCASSLGQGARDTEAFFGQGTRLTVV.

The chain recombines TRBV5-4 with TRBJ2-1, with 9 positions matching TRBD2. The ends lost 4 bases at V and 8 bases at J; junction bases unmatched: 19. The CDR3 has 18 amino acids. In germline, CDR1 is SGHNT, CDR2 YYREEE (reference sequence). The CDR3 DNA reads as TGTGCCAGCAGCCTGAGAGGGGTAGCGGGAGCGCCTAGGTATGAGCAGTTCTTC. Its protein product is CASSLRGVAGAPRYEQFF.

This clone was detected only a few times. The genes are TRBV5-1 and TRBJ2-5, with a tentative D call TRBD1 (5 bases). CDR1 is SGHRS, CDR2 YFSETQ, per germline. The CDR3 is 14 residues long. V lost 0 bases and J 5 bases, leaving 11 bases between the germline ends. The CDR3 nucleotides are TGCGCCAGCAGCTTGGCAGGGAATGCCGAGACCCAGTACTTC. Its protein is CASSLAGNAETQYF.

The chain combines TRBV29-1 with TRBJ2-7, with 7 bases matching TRBD1. The germline CDR1 and CDR2 sequences are SQVTM and ANQGSEA. The CDR3 loop spans 13 amino acids. J gave up 3 bases and V 7 bases, and 9 bases lay outside the gene matches. The CDR3 DNA reads as TGCAGCGCTAGAGACAGGGAGATCTACGAGCAGTACTTC. Amino acids: CSARDREIYEQYF.

This clone was observed a single time. The J gene is TRBJ2-7, the V gene TRBV4-3; TRBD1 matches 9 bases. The CDR3 runs 17 residues. CDR1 and CDR2 from the germline V gene are LGHNA and YSLEER. Unmatched junction bases numbered 10, after V lost 4 bases and J lost 0 bases. For the CDR3, the DNA is TGCGCCAGCAGCCGACAAACGGGACAGGGATTCTCCTACGAGCAGTACTTC. It yields the protein CASSRQTGQGFSYEQYF.

This chain links TRBV15 with TRBJ1-4, with 7 bases lining up with TRBD1. Trimming at V came to 5 bases and at J to 4 bases, leaving 7 bases not matched to a gene. CDR3 size: 15 residues. CDR1 is LNHNV, CDR2 YYDKDF, per germline (reference sequence). Here the CDR3 reads CATSGGTGVNEKLFF. The CDR3 DNA reads as TGTGCCACCAGCGGGGGAACAGGGGTTAATGAAAAACTGTTTTTT. Looking up the rest from reference TRBV15 and TRBJ1-4 gives the full variable domain: DAMVIQNPRYQVTQFGKPVTLSCSQTLNHNVMYWYQQKSSQAPKLLFHYYDKDFNNEADTPDNFQSRRPNTSFCFLDIRSPGLGDTAMYLCATSGGTGVNEKLFFGSGTQLSVL.

CDR3: CASSLRTLPNEKLFF. The DNA for the CDR3 is TGTGCCAGCAGTCTAAGGACATTGCCTAATGAAAAACTGTTTTTT. The chain recombines TRBV6-5 with TRBJ1-4; D possibly corresponds to TRBD1 (5 bases). The V gene lost 5 bases and the J gene lost 3 bases, with 13 bases spanning the gap. The CDR3 totals 15 residues. The germline V gene has CDR1 MNHEY and CDR2 SVGAGI.

This sequence joins TRBV25-1 and TRBJ2-7; D is unclear. Germline V lookup: CDR1 MGHDK, CDR2 SYGVNS. V shed 4 bases and J shed 3 bases, with 10 bases lying between them. This CDR3 spans 13 amino acids. CDR3 amino acids: CASSGNSYYEQYF. For the CDR3, the DNA is TGTGCCAGCAGTGGAAACAGCTACTACGAGCAGTACTTC.

Here the CDR3 DNA reads TGTGCCAGCAGCTTAGTCTTGGGACTAGCGGGAGAAGAGACCCAGTACTTC. Translated: CASSLVLGLAGEETQYF. The chain uses TRBV7-9 and TRBJ2-5, with 14 positions matching TRBD2. V shed 1 base and J 3 bases; nucleotides not matched to a gene: 4. The CDR3 runs to 17 residues. Germline values: CDR1 SEHNR, CDR2 FQNEAQ (reference sequence). Together with reference TRBV7-9 and TRBJ2-5, the CDR3 gives the full variable domain: DTGVSQNPRHKITKRGQNVTFRCDPISEHNRLYWYRQTLGQGPEFLTYFQNEAQLEKSRLLSDRFSAERPKGSFSTLEIQRTEQGDSAMYLCASSLVLGLAGEETQYFGPGTRLLVL.

The DNA of the CDR3 is TGTGCCAGCAGAGCCTCGGGAGGACGTCCTGGCTACACCTTC. Its translation: CASRASGGRPGYTF. This rearrangement joins TRBV7-2 to TRBJ1-2; D gene ambiguous. Germline CDR1 and CDR2: SGHTA and FQGNSA. V lost 6 bases and J lost 7, with 18 bases in between. This CDR3 spans 14 amino acids.

This clone showed up just a few times. The chain recombines TRBV7-2 with TRBJ1-2; TRBD1 matches 9 bases. The germline V gene has CDR1 SGHTA and CDR2 FQGNSA. After removal of 6 bases from V and 7 bases from J, the junction contained 12 bases not matched to a gene. The CDR3 runs to 15 residues. This CDR3 reads CASRPGTGREGGYTF. The CDR3 nucleotides read TGTGCCAGCAGGCCTGGGACAGGGAGAGAGGGTGGCTACACCTTC.